Below, one T cell receptor beta chain is given with its context. Its target is not known. Measured with immunoSEQ multiplex PCR; TCRdb has only the in-frame clones, and not every one. Counted here are some 66,000 clones, roughly nine tenths occurring once; the ten biggest clones make up roughly 31%. The study pooled second doses at about 4 or about 12 weeks. Germline CDR1 and CDR2: SGHTA and FQGNSA. V gave up 4 bases and J gave up 0 bases, with 6 bases separating them. The CDR3 extends over 13 amino acids. These data originate in a study of T cell responses to AZD1222 COVID-19 vaccine. Points from the study as a whole: Donors were mostly white British, more females; clonal diversity possibly underestimated. At 160-218 and 743-854, vaccine-associated CD4 TCRs were dominant, and they spanned spike. Recipients of AZD1222 seropositive at baseline numbered only 5 or 6.

The specimen comprised peripheral blood, sampled 28 days after the second AZD1222 dose. The source is an adult who received the AZD1222 COVID-19 vaccine. This chain uses TRBV7-2 with TRBJ1-1; D perhaps matches TRBD1 (5 bases). The CDR3 DNA is TGTGCCAGCAGCTGGACACTGAACACTGAAGCTTTCTTT. Its translation is CASSWTLNTEAFF. Using reference TRBV7-2 and TRBJ1-1 for the parts outside the CDR3, the full variable domain is GAGVSQSPSNKVTEKGKDVELRCDPISGHTALYWYRQSLGQGLEFLIYFQGNSAPDKSGLPSDRFSAERTGGSVSTLTIQRTQQEDSAVYLCASSWTLNTEAFFGQGTRLTVV.